Given below is one T cell receptor (beta chain) in context. The antigen is unknown. Germline-derived CDR1 and CDR2 are MDHEN and SYDVKM. With 6 bases removed from V and 3 bases from J, the gap between germline ends came to 9 bases. This CDR3 comprises 13 residues. This entry is derived from a study of memory CD8 T cells in hepatitis C reinfection. Points from the study as a whole: With five donors, public clonotype conclusions could not be definitive.

Assay: immunoSEQ multiplex PCR; the TCRdb copy retains only in-frame clones and omits some. This sample has about 43,000 clones; 85% to 90% occur once, and the top ten carry more than 0.6%. Time point reported: late/post reinfection, 12 to 24 weeks after detection. No in vitro expansion preceded TCR sequencing of the sorted cells. The sequencing sample was made of naive CD8+ T cells sorted from blood. This TCR was sampled from a man aged 18 to 30 with hepatitis C virus infection. This chain connects TRBV28 to TRBJ2-1; a possible D gene is TRBD1 (6 bases). CDR3 amino acids: CASRQGNYNEQFF. The DNA of the CDR3 is TGTGCCAGCAGACAGGGAAACTACAATGAGCAGTTCTTC. Full variable domain (missing parts from reference TRBV28 and TRBJ2-1): DVKVTQSSRYLVKRTGEKVFLECVQDMDHENMFWYRQDPGLGLRLIYFSYDVKMKEKGDIPEGYSVSREKKERFSLILESASTNQTSMYLCASRQGNYNEQFFGPGTRLTVL.